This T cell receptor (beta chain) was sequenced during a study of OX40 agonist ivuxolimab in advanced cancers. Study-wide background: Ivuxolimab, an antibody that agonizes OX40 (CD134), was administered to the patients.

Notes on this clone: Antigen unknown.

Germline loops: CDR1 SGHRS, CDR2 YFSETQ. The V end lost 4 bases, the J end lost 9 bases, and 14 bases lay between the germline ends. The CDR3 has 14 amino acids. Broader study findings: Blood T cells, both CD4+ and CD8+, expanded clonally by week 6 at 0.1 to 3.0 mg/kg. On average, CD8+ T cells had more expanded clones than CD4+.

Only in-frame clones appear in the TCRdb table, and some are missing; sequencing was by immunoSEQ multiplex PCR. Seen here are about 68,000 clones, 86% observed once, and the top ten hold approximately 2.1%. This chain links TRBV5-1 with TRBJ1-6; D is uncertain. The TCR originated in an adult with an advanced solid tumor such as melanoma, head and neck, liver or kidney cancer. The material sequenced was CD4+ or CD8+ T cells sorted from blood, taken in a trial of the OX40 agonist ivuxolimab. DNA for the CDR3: TGCGCCAGCAGCATATCTCCGGTGGGTTCACCCCTCCACTTT. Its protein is CASSISPVGSPLHF.